Shown below are 2 T cell receptor beta chains from a single sample sequenced in a study of blood T cell repertoires in COVID-19. Using immunoSEQ multiplex PCR, the repertoire was profiled, and TCRdb retains in-frame clones only, with some absent. The sample lists around 300,000 clones; about 87% were seen once. The sequenced material came from PBMCs or T cells enriched from blood (not recorded which). Receptor source: a woman between 45 and 65 years old who had recovered from COVID-19.

V usage is TRBV6-5 and J usage is TRBJ1-2; perhaps TRBD1 as D (6 bases). V was pared by 6 bases and J by 4 bases, with 12 bases between. Germline-derived CDR1 and CDR2 are MNHEY and SVGAGI. This CDR3 comprises 13 residues. CDR3 protein: CASRGATIYGYTF. CDR3 DNA: TGTGCCAGCAGGGGGGCCACCATCTATGGCTACACCTTC.

This clone was counted a single time. The J gene is TRBJ2-3, the V gene TRBV5-8; D is undetermined. From germline, CDR1 is SGHTS and CDR2 YDEGEE. V gave up 0 bases and J gave up 2 bases, with 13 bases separating them. This CDR3 has 16 amino acids. The CDR3 sequence is CASSLAQVTLTDTQYF. In nucleotides, the CDR3 is TGTGCCAGCAGCTTGGCCCAGGTTACACTCACAGATACGCAGTATTTT.